This T cell receptor beta chain originates from a study of T cell changes during pregnancy in multiple sclerosis. Germline assignment: CDR1 SGHNT and CDR2 YYREEE (reference sequence). This CDR3 spans 14 amino acids. Trimming at V came to 5 bases and at J to 4 bases, leaving 3 bases not matched to a gene. Method: immunoSEQ multiplex PCR; TCRdb's copy keeps in-frame clones and lacks some. The sample consists of 45,000 to 55,000 clones, around 94% of them appearing once. The source is a female donor in good health, enrolled as a control in a pregnancy study. The source was CD4+ T cells from peripheral blood mononuclear cells, collected in the second trimester of pregnancy. The chain carries TRBV5-4 and TRBJ2-3; 11 bases line up with TRBD1. CDR3 loop: CASRPGQGADTQYF. CDR3 nucleotide sequence: TGTGCCAGCAGACCGGGACAGGGGGCAGATACGCAGTATTTT. The variable domain in full, with the rest retrieved from reference TRBV5-4 and TRBJ2-3, is ETGVTQSPTHLIKTRGQQVTLRCSSQSGHNTVSWYQQALGQGPQFIFQYYREEENGRGNFPPRFSGLQFPNYSSELNVNALELDDSALYLCASRPGQGADTQYFGPGTRLTVL.